Each of the 8 T cell receptor beta chains below was sequenced from the same sample in a study of CD8 T cells in ankylosing spondylitis (dated by TCRdb to about 2017). The library was built by means of 5' RACE. The run used an Illumina HiSeq 2500. TCRdb passed the public sequencing reads through fastp at Q25 and MiXCR, retaining productive beta sequences. CDR3 protein sequences are deduplicated, and each keeps its most common genes and DNA. The sample table holds approximately 260,000 distinct CDR3 sequences, of which around 7.8% were seen once. The ten most abundant clones make up approximately 6.2% of the sample. Sequenced material: blood, either unsorted or a sorted T cell fraction (not recorded which). The receptors shown here come from a male donor with ankylosing spondylitis or in good health (not recorded which).

Many counts were recorded for this clonotype. The J gene is TRBJ1-2, the V gene TRBV5-5; 7 bases fit TRBD1. The CDR3 runs to 15 residues. Germline values: CDR1 SGHKS, CDR2 YYEKEE (reference sequence). V lost 0 bases to trimming and J lost 5 bases; unmatched junction nucleotides: 7. CDR3 in amino acids: CASSLGQGVEYGYTF. The CDR3 bases are TGTGCCAGCAGCTTGGGACAGGGAGTAGAGTATGGCTACACCTTC.

This sequence joins TRBV12-3 or TRBV12-4 and TRBJ1-2; a possible D gene is TRBD1 (5 bases). Between the trimmed V and J ends, which lost 3 bases and 5 bases, there was a span of 19 bases. The CDR3 length is 16 residues. The CDR3 DNA follows: TGTGCCAGCAGTTTCTCGGGGACCCTTGTTTCGTATGGCTACACCTTC. Translated: CASSFSGTLVSYGYTF.

CDR3 bases: TGTGCCAGCAGTTTGGGACGTTCGGGGAGGGAGCAGTTCTTC. Its protein is CASSLGRSGREQFF. The chain has TRBV28 and TRBJ2-1, with D tentatively TRBD2 (6 bases). Trimming left V 3 bases short and J 10 bases short, with 16 bases between. The CDR3 spans 14 residues. Germline loops: CDR1 MDHEN, CDR2 SYDVKM. The full variable domain, with the rest looked up from reference TRBV28 and TRBJ2-1, is DVKVTQSSRYLVKRTGEKVFLECVQDMDHENMFWYRQDPGLGLRLIYFSYDVKMKEKGDIPEGYSVSREKKERFSLILESASTNQTSMYLCASSLGRSGREQFFGPGTRLTVL.

The sample holds many counts of this clonotype. The chain employs TRBV19 and TRBJ2-3, with 13 bases matching TRBD2. This CDR3 contains 18 residues. J was trimmed by 0 bases and V by 7 bases; bases with no gene match: 10. Germline CDR1 LNHDA, CDR2 SQIVND (reference sequence). For the CDR3, the DNA is TGTGCCAGTAACACCCCGGGACTAGCGGGGACTAGCACAGATACGCAGTATTTT. Translated, it gives CASNTPGLAGTSTDTQYF. Supplemented by reference TRBV19 and TRBJ2-3, the full variable domain reads DGGITQSPKYLFRKEGQNVTLSCEQNLNHDAMYWYRQDPGQGLRLIYYSQIVNDFQKGDIAEGYSVSREKKESFPLTVTSAQKNPTAFYLCASNTPGLAGTSTDTQYFGPGTRLTVL.

This clonotype was seen ten or more times. This chain links TRBV7-9 with TRBJ2-3; D remains unclear. CDR1 is SEHNR, CDR2 FQNEAQ, per germline (reference sequence). V was pared by 3 bases and J by 3 bases, with 7 bases between. The CDR3 sequence is 13 residues long. The CDR3 coding sequence is TGTGCCAGCAGCTTTAGTAGGACAGATACGCAGTATTTT. Translating gives CASSFSRTDTQYF.

V gene TRBV12-3 or TRBV12-4 combines with J gene TRBJ1-1; D gene unclear. There are 11 residues in the CDR3. V lost 6 bases and J 11 bases, leaving 13 bases between the germline ends. In DNA, the CDR3 is TGTGCCAGCAGCCCGGGAGTTATGGCTTTCTTT. Amino acids: CASSPGVMAFF.

This clonotype was counted a few times. The rearrangement links TRBV20-1 to TRBJ2-5; 14 bases are a match to TRBD2. Germline-derived CDR1 and CDR2 are DFQATT and SNEGSKA (reference sequence). The CDR3 spans 16 residues. With V trimmed by 2 bases and J by 3 bases, 5 bases remained unmatched. This CDR3 is CSARTPGLAGEETQYF. The CDR3 DNA follows: TGCAGTGCTAGAACCCCGGGACTAGCGGGGGAAGAGACCCAGTACTTC.

The genes are TRBV7-2 and TRBJ2-5, with D tentatively TRBD2 (5 bases). The germline V gene encodes CDR1 SGHTA and CDR2 FQGNSA. This CDR3 is 16 amino acids long. V lost 2 bases and J 1 base, leaving 14 bases between the germline ends. The CDR3 bases are TGTGCCAGCAGCTTAAGGAGTAGTGGAGGCCAAGAGACCCAGTACTTC. This gives the protein CASSLRSSGGQETQYF.